This TCR beta chain emerged from a study of blood T cell repertoires in COVID-19. Source study methods: The authors estimated nucleated cell counts from reference gene primer amplification. Here immunoSEQ multiplex PCR was the method, and the copy in TCRdb shows in-frame clones only, minus some. Clone size and V and J calls were adopted from that table, with D and trimming inferred from the DNA. The sample has some 150,000 clones, around nine tenths seen once; the top ten hold 4% to 4.5%. Germline-derived CDR1 and CDR2 are SGHAT and FQNNGV. The CDR3 sequence is 15 residues long. V lost 6 bases and J lost 1, with 13 bases in between.

Sequences were obtained from peripheral blood. This sequence joins TRBV11-2 and TRBJ1-3; D possibly corresponds to TRBD1 (5 bases). The TCR originated in a woman between 35 and 50 years old with acute or convalescent COVID-19. The CDR3: CASRSVRGSGNTIYF. Here the CDR3 DNA reads TGTGCCAGCAGATCTGTGCGGGGGTCTGGAAACACCATATATTTT.